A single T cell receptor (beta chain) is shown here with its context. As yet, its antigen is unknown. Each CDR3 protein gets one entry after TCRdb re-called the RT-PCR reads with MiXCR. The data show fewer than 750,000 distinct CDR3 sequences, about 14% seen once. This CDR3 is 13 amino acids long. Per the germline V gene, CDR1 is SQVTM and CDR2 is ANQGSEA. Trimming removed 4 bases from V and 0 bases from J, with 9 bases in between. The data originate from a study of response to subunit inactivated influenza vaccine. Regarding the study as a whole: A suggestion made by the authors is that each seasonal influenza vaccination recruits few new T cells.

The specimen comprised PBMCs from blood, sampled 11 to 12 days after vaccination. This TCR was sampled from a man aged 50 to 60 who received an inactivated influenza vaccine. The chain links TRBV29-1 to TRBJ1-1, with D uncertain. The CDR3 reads CSVVRFMNTEAFF. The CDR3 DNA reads TGCAGCGTTGTGCGGTTTATGAACACTGAAGCTTTCTTT.